This T cell receptor (beta chain) came from a study of OX40 agonist ivuxolimab in advanced cancers. Trimming stripped 2 bases from V and 0 bases from J, with 8 bases between. The V gene's germline CDR1 is SGHTS and CDR2 YDEGEE. CDR3 length equals 14 residues. Data came from immunoSEQ multiplex PCR; TCRdb stores just in-frame clones and leaves some out. Of about 130,000 clones listed, 90% were seen once; the top ten hold around 0.99%. This sample comprised CD4+ or CD8+ T cells sorted from blood, obtained in a trial of the OX40 agonist ivuxolimab. This clonotype was sampled from an adult with an advanced solid tumor such as melanoma, head and neck, liver or kidney cancer. V and J are TRBV5-8 and TRBJ1-1, with D unresolved. CDR3 sequence reads: CASSFPGMNTEAFF. The CDR3 DNA reads as TGTGCCAGCAGCTTCCCAGGTATGAACACTGAAGCTTTCTTT. The complete variable domain, with remaining parts taken from reference TRBV5-8 and TRBJ1-1, reads EAGVTQSPTHLIKTRGQQATLRCSPISGHTSVYWYQQALGLGLQFLLWYDEGEERNRGNFPPRFSGRQFPNYSSELNVNALELEDSALYLCASSFPGMNTEAFFGQGTRLTVV.